Following are 22 T cell receptor beta chains from one sample sequenced in a study of blood T cell repertoires in COVID-19. Assay: immunoSEQ multiplex PCR; the TCRdb copy retains only in-frame clones and omits some. The sample has some 300,000 clones, roughly 88% seen once. The sample comprised PBMCs or T cells enriched from blood (not recorded which). These TCRs come from a woman in her twenties or thirties who had recovered from COVID-19.

The chain joins TRBV5-1 to TRBJ1-1; 9 bases are a match to TRBD1. Per the germline V gene, CDR1 is SGHRS and CDR2 is YFSETQ. CDR3 length: 20 amino acids. The trim removed 0 bases at V and 1 base at J, leaving 16 bases unmatched. Here the CDR3 reads CASSLARDRDGLNRNTEAFF. The CDR3 nucleotides are TGCGCCAGCAGCTTGGCCAGGGACAGGGATGGACTTAACCGGAACACTGAAGCTTTCTTT.

The chain uses TRBV7-2 and TRBJ1-2; D not certain. Germline lookup yields CDR1 SGHTA and CDR2 FQGNSA. The CDR3 has 14 residues. The V gene lost 1 base and the J gene lost 4 bases, with 10 bases spanning the gap. The CDR3 protein is CASSLGAGLYGYTF. CDR3 nucleotide sequence: TGTGCCAGCAGCTTAGGCGCTGGTCTCTATGGCTACACCTTC.

The rearrangement joins TRBV6-2 or TRBV6-3 to TRBJ2-2; weak D call: TRBD2 (6 bases). From germline, CDR1 is MNHEY and CDR2 SVGEGT. V gave up 6 bases and J gave up 4 bases, with 9 bases separating them. This CDR3 contains 13 residues. The CDR3 bases are TGTGCCAGCAGCCGGGACTTCACCGGGGAGCTGTTTTTT. Translating it yields CASSRDFTGELFF.

This chain connects TRBV5-1 to TRBJ2-3; 9 positions agree with TRBD2. CDR1 SGHRS and CDR2 YFSETQ come from the germline V gene. V gave up 1 base and J gave up 2 bases; unmatched junction bases: 5. The CDR3 totals 16 residues. CDR3 loop: CASSLRLAGNTDTQYF. CDR3 coding DNA: TGCGCCAGCAGCTTGAGGCTAGCGGGGAACACAGATACGCAGTATTTT.

The chain couples TRBV19 to TRBJ1-2; no clear D. CDR1 and CDR2 from the germline V gene are LNHDA and SQIVND (reference sequence). With 7 bases removed from V and 3 bases from J, the gap between germline ends came to 12 bases. This CDR3 is 13 amino acids long. CDR3 sequence (DNA): TGTGCCAGTACCCCGCTTGGGCACTATGGCTACACCTTC. Protein sequence: CASTPLGHYGYTF.

The gene calls are TRBV27 and TRBJ1-1; D unresolved. CDR1 is MNHEY, CDR2 SMNVEV, per germline (reference sequence). The ends were cut back, 4 bases at V and 3 bases at J, with 6 bases in the middle. This CDR3 region has 12 residues. CDR3 residues: CASSSQDTEAFF. As DNA, the CDR3 is TGTGCCAGCAGTTCTCAGGACACTGAAGCTTTCTTT.

Notes on this clone: Other nucleotide sequences from this sample produce the same CDR3. This chain connects TRBV27 to TRBJ1-2; D not resolved. CDR3 length equals 13 residues. Trimming stripped 6 bases from V and 5 bases from J, with 13 bases between. CDR1 and CDR2 from the germline V gene are MNHEY and SMNVEV (reference sequence). The chain's CDR3 is CASSPGSRYGYTF. In DNA, the CDR3 is TGTGCCAGCAGCCCGGGGTCTAGGTATGGCTACACCTTC.

This rearrangement joins TRBV2 to TRBJ1-1; 7 bases map to TRBD1. CDR3 size: 14 residues. Trimming at V came to 8 bases and at J to 1 base, leaving 7 bases not matched to a gene. The germline V gene encodes CDR1 SNHLY and CDR2 FYNNEI. Here the CDR3 reads CASCPGGRNTEAFF. CDR3 nucleotides: TGTGCCAGCTGCCCAGGGGGGAGGAACACTGAAGCTTTCTTT.

The V gene is TRBV27, the J gene TRBJ2-6; a weak D match, TRBD2 (5 bases). The CDR3 sequence is 15 residues long. CDR1 is MNHEY, CDR2 SMNVEV, per germline (reference sequence). Trimming shortened V by 2 bases and J by 1 base, and 6 bases separated the two germline ends. The CDR3 here is CASSLRGSGANVLTF. CDR3 in DNA: TGTGCCAGCAGTTTACGAGGGTCTGGGGCCAACGTCCTGACTTTC.

The CDR3 reads CASSSGQGHIQYF. The CDR3 DNA sequence: TGTGCCAGCAGTTCGGGACAGGGACACATTCAGTACTTC. The rearrangement links TRBV6-5 to TRBJ2-4; TRBD1 agrees at 9 bases. CDR1 and CDR2 (germline): MNHEY, SVGAGI. Trimming at V came to 4 bases and at J to 8 bases, leaving 3 bases not matched to a gene. The CDR3 totals 13 residues.

V usage is TRBV7-9 and J usage is TRBJ2-7; 8 bases match TRBD1. CDR3 length: 15 residues. V was pared by 8 bases and J by 3 bases, with 12 bases of the junction left unmatched. Per the germline V gene, CDR1 is SEHNR and CDR2 is FQNEAQ (reference sequence). The CDR3 region has the DNA TGTGCCAGCTGTATGGTAGGACAGGGCGACTACGAGCAGTACTTC. It specifies CASCMVGQGDYEQYF.

This chain uses TRBV5-6 with TRBJ1-6; D is perhaps TRBD1 (6 bases). Trimming pared 5 bases from V and 6 bases from J, leaving 9 bases between. Germline V gene lookup returns CDR1 SGHDT and CDR2 YYEEEE. The CDR3 is made up of 13 amino acids. CDR3 loop: CASRKQGNSPLHF. CDR3 nucleotide sequence: TGTGCCAGCAGGAAACAGGGTAATTCACCCCTCCACTTT.

V usage is TRBV6-5 and J usage is TRBJ1-2; D unclear. Germline V lookup: CDR1 MNHEY, CDR2 SVGAGI. Trimming cost V 7 bases and J 0 bases, with 9 bases left between them. The CDR3 loop spans 13 amino acids. This chain's CDR3 is CASTRGTNYGYTF. In DNA, the CDR3 is TGTGCCAGCACCAGAGGGACTAACTATGGCTACACCTTC.

The V call is TRBV30, the J call TRBJ2-3, with D tentatively TRBD1 (6 bases). Trimming took 0 bases from V and 2 from J, leaving 12 bases between them. Germline V lookup: CDR1 GTSNPN, CDR2 SVGIG (reference sequence). The CDR3 contains 15 residues. The CDR3 DNA sequence: TGTGCCTGGAGTGTAGGGGGTGGGGTCACAGATACGCAGTATTTT. Amino acids: CAWSVGGGVTDTQYF.

This chain joins TRBV28 and TRBJ2-7, with D unclear. With 8 bases removed from V and 5 bases from J, the gap between germline ends came to 13 bases. CDR1 MDHEN and CDR2 SYDVKM come from the germline V gene. This CDR3 is built from 12 residues. The CDR3 DNA reads TGTGCCAGCCGGTCGCTGAGCAACGAGCAGTACTTC. It encodes CASRSLSNEQYF.

This clone was recorded only once. The CDR3: CASSLASTDTQYF. The CDR3, as DNA: TGTGCCAGCAGCTTAGCTAGCACAGATACGCAGTATTTT. The gene calls are TRBV11-3 and TRBJ2-3, with no clear D. Germline V gene sequence: CDR1 SGHNT, CDR2 YENEEA. This CDR3 has 13 amino acids. The V and J ends lost 1 base and 0 bases respectively, with 2 bases between them.

This chain joins TRBV6-1 and TRBJ1-2; tentatively, D is TRBD1 (5 bases). Germline V gives CDR1 MNHNS, CDR2 SASEGT. Trimming removed 4 bases from V and 4 bases from J, with 10 bases in between. This CDR3 contains 13 residues. In DNA, the CDR3 is TGTGCCAGCAGTGTTCAGGGCCTCTATGGCTACACCTTC. Amino acids: CASSVQGLYGYTF.

CDR3 protein: CASRFTRQGTGGYTF. The CDR3 DNA follows: TGTGCCAGCAGATTTACTCGACAGGGTACGGGGGGCTACACCTTC. The rearrangement uses TRBV6-5 and TRBJ1-2; 7 nucleotides match TRBD1. Germline values: CDR1 MNHEY, CDR2 SVGAGI. The CDR3 spans 15 residues. J lost 8 bases, V lost 6 bases, and 15 bases had no gene match.

This chain joins TRBV3-1 (or the pseudogene TRBV3-2) and TRBJ2-1; TRBD2 might be the D (6 bases). The germline CDR1 and CDR2 sequences are LGHDT and YNNKEL (reference sequence). The CDR3 consists of 17 residues. V was pared by 6 bases and J by 7 bases, with 25 bases between. CDR3 sequence reads: CASSGGARRLVENEQFF. The CDR3 coding sequence is TGTGCCAGCAGTGGAGGGGCCCGAAGGTTGGTGGAGAATGAGCAGTTCTTC.

V and J are TRBV5-1 and TRBJ1-1, with D maybe TRBD1 (6 bases). The germline V gene encodes CDR1 SGHRS and CDR2 YFSETQ. The V gene lost 0 bases and the J gene lost 11 bases, with 14 bases spanning the gap. The CDR3 runs to 13 residues. The CDR3: CASSLGGGAEAFF. In DNA, the CDR3 is TGCGCCAGCAGCTTGGGAGGGGGAGCCGAGGCTTTCTTT. The entire variable domain, with the rest obtained from reference TRBV5-1 and TRBJ1-1, is as follows: KAGVTQTPRYLIKTRGQQVTLSCSPISGHRSVSWYQQTPGQGLQFLFEYFSETQRNKGNFPGRFSGRQFSNSRSEMNVSTLELGDSALYLCASSLGGGAEAFFGQGTRLTVV.

In DNA, the CDR3 is TGTGCCAGCAGTTTCGACAGGACGGACGAGCAGTACTTC. Its translation: CASSFDRTDEQYF. The chain recombines TRBV28 with TRBJ2-7; the D gene is possibly TRBD1 (6 bases). Germline CDR1 MDHEN, CDR2 SYDVKM. Trimming stripped 3 bases from V and 5 bases from J, with 11 bases between. The CDR3 covers 13 residues.

This chain links TRBV28 with TRBJ1-3; a possible D gene is TRBD1 (5 bases). V was shortened by 3 bases and J by 5 bases, with 20 bases between the two germline ends. The CDR3 sequence is 17 residues long. CDR1 is MDHEN and CDR2 is SYDVKM in the germline V gene. The CDR3 DNA reads TGTGCCAGCAGTTTGGGCAGGGAAGGAAACTTAAGAAACACCATATATTTT. This sequence encodes CASSLGREGNLRNTIYF.